The 18 T cell receptor beta chains below were found in one sample sequenced in a study of blood T cell repertoires in COVID-19. Measured with immunoSEQ multiplex PCR; TCRdb has only the in-frame clones, and not every one. The data contain some 350,000 clones, 85% to 90% of them singletons. Sequencing was carried out using peripheral blood. All receptors come from a woman in her forties or fifties with COVID-19, enrolled during active disease.

The rearrangement uses TRBV28 and TRBJ1-6; possibly TRBD1 for D (6 bases). The CDR3 totals 16 residues. CDR1 and CDR2 from the germline V gene are MDHEN and SYDVKM. The V and J ends lost 6 bases and 7 bases respectively, with 19 bases between them. CDR3 loop: CASRQRGQPRNSPLHF. The CDR3 DNA is TGTGCCAGCAGACAAAGAGGACAGCCAAGGAATTCACCCCTCCACTTT. The full variable domain, completed using reference TRBV28 and TRBJ1-6, is DVKVTQSSRYLVKRTGEKVFLECVQDMDHENMFWYRQDPGLGLRLIYFSYDVKMKEKGDIPEGYSVSREKKERFSLILESASTNQTSMYLCASRQRGQPRNSPLHFGNGTRLTVT.

The CDR3 here is CASSLPGQGMGGQFF. CDR3 nucleotides: TGTGCCAGCAGTCTACCGGGACAGGGGATGGGGGGGCAGTTCTTC. The chain combines TRBV3-1 (or the pseudogene TRBV3-2) with TRBJ2-1; TRBD1 aligns across 10 bases. The J segment lost 12 bases and the V segment lost 6 bases, leaving 14 bases of the junction unmatched. The germline CDR1 and CDR2 sequences are LGHDT and YNNKEL (reference sequence). The CDR3 totals 15 residues.

Only one count was recorded for this clone. V is TRBV18 and J is TRBJ2-1, with D possibly being TRBD1 (5 bases). The CDR3 covers 15 residues. The germline V gene encodes CDR1 KGHSH and CDR2 LQKENI. V dropped 0 bases and J dropped 1 base, with 7 bases sitting between them. CDR3 in amino acids: CASSPPGVSYNEQFF. The CDR3 coding sequence is TGTGCCAGCTCACCACCAGGGGTTTCCTACAATGAGCAGTTCTTC.

This chain links TRBV6-5 with TRBJ1-5; TRBD1 aligns across 7 bases. There are 15 residues in the CDR3. V trimming: 3 bases; J trimming: 4 bases; junction bases outside the gene matches: 6. In germline, CDR1 is MNHEY, CDR2 SVGAGI. The CDR3 region has the DNA TGTGCCAGCAGTTATTCGACAGGGAGGAATCAGCCCCAGCATTTT. Residues: CASSYSTGRNQPQHF.

This clone was recorded only once. The chain joins TRBV5-1 to TRBJ1-3; D is ambiguous. V was clipped by 4 bases and J by 1 base, with 9 bases between them. The CDR3 is 14 residues long. Germline CDR1 SGHRS, CDR2 YFSETQ. The CDR3, as DNA: TGCGCCAGCAGCCCGTCAGTGTCTGGAAACACCATATATTTT. Residues: CASSPSVSGNTIYF.

The J gene is TRBJ1-2, the V gene TRBV12-3 or TRBV12-4; TRBD1 is a possible D gene (6 bases). Trimming stripped 6 bases from V and 7 bases from J, with 12 bases between. The CDR3 extends over 12 amino acids. CDR3 sequence reads: CASRMGQSGYTF. The CDR3 DNA reads TGTGCCAGCAGGATGGGACAATCTGGCTACACCTTC.

The chain links TRBV2 to TRBJ2-6; the match to TRBD1 covers 10 bases. CDR1 SNHLY and CDR2 FYNNEI come from the germline V gene. V lost 9 bases, J lost 4 bases, and 9 bases stayed unmatched. The CDR3 consists of 16 residues. This CDR3 reads CARKGGQGNGANVLTF. CDR3 nucleotide sequence: TGTGCCAGGAAGGGGGGACAGGGGAACGGGGCCAACGTCCTGACTTTC. Together with reference TRBV2 and TRBJ2-6, the CDR3 gives the full variable domain: EPEVTQTPSHQVTQMGQEVILRCVPISNHLYFYWYRQILGQKVEFLVSFYNNEISEKSEIFDDQFSVERPDGSNFTLKIRSTKLEDSAMYFCARKGGQGNGANVLTFGAGSRLTVL.

The CDR3 is CAWSVGGSGYTGELFF. CDR3 sequence (DNA): TGTGCCTGGAGTGTGGGCGGGAGCGGATACACCGGGGAGCTGTTTTTT. The gene calls are TRBV30 and TRBJ2-2; 7 nucleotides match TRBD2. The length of the CDR3 is 16 residues. Per germline, CDR1 GTSNPN and CDR2 SVGIG (reference sequence). The V gene end was trimmed by 0 bases and the J gene end by 3 bases; junction bases not matched to a gene: 7.

The chain employs TRBV11-2 and TRBJ2-7; TRBD1 aligns across 7 bases. Germline values: CDR1 SGHAT, CDR2 FQNNGV. This CDR3 is 14 amino acids long. The trim removed 8 bases at V and 2 bases at J, leaving 9 bases unmatched. CDR3 sequence reads: CASRKDRVTYEQYF. In DNA, the CDR3 is TGTGCCAGCCGGAAAGACAGGGTTACCTACGAGCAGTACTTC.

CDR3 nucleotide sequence: TGTGCCAGCAGCCCGTGGCGCGGGAACTCCTACAATGAGCAGTTCTTC. Amino acids: CASSPWRGNSYNEQFF. The chain links TRBV3-1 (or the pseudogene TRBV3-2) to TRBJ2-1; TRBD2 is a possible D gene (6 bases). From germline, CDR1 is LGHDT and CDR2 YNNKEL (reference sequence). Trimming shortened V by 4 bases and J by 0 bases, and 13 bases separated the two germline ends. This CDR3 spans 16 amino acids.

This clone was counted once. The V call is TRBV11-3, the J call TRBJ2-5; 10 bases line up with TRBD1. With 6 bases clipped from V and 5 bases from J, the junction kept 9 bases outside the gene matches. CDR1 and CDR2 (germline): SGHNT, YENEEA. This CDR3 is 15 amino acids long. The CDR3 region has the DNA TGTGCCAGCAGTACCAGACAGGGGGCGGTTGAGACCCAGTACTTC. Translation gives CASSTRQGAVETQYF.

This clone was seen a single time. The chain carries TRBV25-1 and TRBJ1-1; 9 positions agree with TRBD1. Germline V lookup: CDR1 MGHDK, CDR2 SYGVNS. J gave up 3 bases and V 3 bases, and 8 bases lay outside the gene matches. The CDR3 has 16 amino acids. CDR3 residues: CASSDSGQGPYTEAFF. The CDR3 nucleotides read TGTGCCAGCAGTGACTCGGGACAGGGCCCTTACACTGAAGCTTTCTTT.

J is TRBJ2-1 and V is TRBV3-1 (or the pseudogene TRBV3-2), with TRBD1 as a possible D gene (5 bases). The CDR3 contains 12 residues. V lost 5 bases and J 4 bases, leaving 6 bases between the germline ends. The germline gives CDR1 LGHDT, CDR2 YNNKEL (reference sequence). CDR3 sequence reads: CASSYRYNEQFF. The CDR3 nucleotides are TGTGCCAGCAGCTACAGGTACAATGAGCAGTTCTTC.

The chain employs TRBV11-3 and TRBJ2-7, with D perhaps matching TRBD2 (5 bases). The CDR3 has 13 amino acids. CDR1 is SGHNT and CDR2 is YENEEA in the germline V gene. Trimming cost V 3 bases and J 6 bases, with 12 bases left between them. The CDR3 region is CASSFGVSSEQYF. CDR3 nucleotide sequence: TGTGCCAGCAGCTTCGGGGTCTCCAGCGAGCAGTACTTC.

The chain combines TRBV30 with TRBJ1-1; perhaps TRBD1 as D (6 bases). The CDR3 loop spans 13 amino acids. Germline V gives CDR1 GTSNPN, CDR2 SVGIG (reference sequence). The V end lost 0 bases, the J end lost 4 bases, and 9 bases lay between the germline ends. In DNA form, the CDR3 reads TGTGCCTGGAGTGTTGGGGGGGCCACTGAAGCTTTCTTT. Its protein is CAWSVGGATEAFF.

The genes are TRBV7-9 and TRBJ1-1, with D perhaps matching TRBD1 (5 bases). The V and J ends lost 5 bases and 4 bases respectively, with 8 bases between them. The germline gives CDR1 SEHNR, CDR2 FQNEAQ (reference sequence). The CDR3 contains 12 residues. CDR3 DNA sequence: TGTGCCAGCAGCCCCAGGGTCACTGAAGCTTTCTTT. Protein sequence: CASSPRVTEAFF.

The chain recombines TRBV4-2 with TRBJ2-1, with 8 bases that match TRBD2. V lost 4 bases, J lost 7 bases, and 12 bases stayed unmatched. The CDR3 is made up of 16 amino acids. Germline-derived CDR1 and CDR2 are LGHNA and YNFKEQ. The CDR3 loop reads CASSPPGGPLGNEQFF. In DNA form, the CDR3 reads TGTGCCAGCAGCCCCCCGGGGGGGCCTCTCGGAAATGAGCAGTTCTTC.

The chain recombines TRBV11-3 with TRBJ2-1; D not certain. Germline V gene lookup returns CDR1 SGHNT and CDR2 YENEEA. The CDR3 covers 12 residues. Trimming pared 5 bases from V and 3 bases from J, leaving 5 bases between. CDR3 bases: TGTGCCAGCAGCCCCAGCTACAATGAGCAGTTCTTC. It yields the protein CASSPSYNEQFF.